These T cell receptor beta chains were read from a single sample in a study of cytomegalovirus exposure and HLA in healthy donors. Sequenced by immunoSEQ multiplex PCR; TCRdb stores in-frame clones only, minus some. The table lists approximately 130,000 clones, more than 70% of them singletons, with 7.5% to 9.5% in the top ten. Sequencing was performed on PBMCs. These TCRs come from a woman between 45 and 60 years old in good health and CMV-seropositive. Both conserved end residues are part of each CDR3.

CDR3 | J | V
CASGRLADTQYF | TRBJ2-3 | TRBV2
CASRGRTEAFF | TRBJ1-1 | TRBV6-1
CASSLAVASVDEQFF | TRBJ2-1 | TRBV7-9
CASSESLSGKLFF | TRBJ1-4 | TRBV10-2
CASSSLTGEDGYTF | TRBJ1-2 | TRBV6-5
CASSYGEGWNSPLHF | TRBJ1-6 | TRBV6-5
CASSLASDRAAHEQYF | TRBJ2-7 | TRBV5-1
CASSPQGDSGNTIYF | TRBJ1-3 | TRBV18
CASSPGQGITEAFF | TRBJ1-1 | TRBV5-1
CASSEASGARAYEQYF | TRBJ2-7 | TRBV2
CASSQGLSGSYEQYF | TRBJ2-7 | TRBV4-2
CASSEPAGEQYF | TRBJ2-7 | TRBV5-1
CASSLGAPYEQYF | TRBJ2-7 | TRBV11-3
CASSEWRASSYEQYF | TRBJ2-7 | TRBV13
CAISDGTGAYEQYF | TRBJ2-7 | TRBV10-3
CASSVTAPGEQYF | TRBJ2-7 | TRBV9